These 30 T cell receptor beta chains came from one sample sequenced in a study of spatial heterogeneity in lung cancer. TCRdb passed the 5' RACE reads through MiXCR, listing each CDR3 protein once. The sample contains more than 75,000 distinct CDR3 sequences, just under 20% of which appear only once. The time point is: blood at routine non-recurrence follow-up after resection. The sample was PBMCs, taken at follow-up. These receptors all come from a male donor with early-stage non-small cell lung cancer.

This clonotype was observed a few times. The chain joins TRBV5-6 to TRBJ2-7; D remains ambiguous. V gave up 0 bases and J gave up 4 bases, with 14 bases separating them. The germline CDR1 and CDR2 sequences are SGHDT and YYEEEE. The CDR3 extends over 15 amino acids. CDR3 sequence reads: CASSLGPASDYEQYF. The CDR3 DNA follows: TGTGCCAGCAGCTTGGGGCCTGCGTCAGATTACGAGCAGTACTTC.

The chain uses TRBV12-5 and TRBJ2-3; D is unclear. Trimming took off 0 bases at V and 6 bases at J, with 22 bases between the two ends. Germline CDR1 reads LGHNT; CDR2 reads FRNRAP. The CDR3 spans 18 residues. CDR3 bases: TGTGCTAGTGGTTTGGTATCCGACGGCGTAATGGCCGGGGATACGCAGTATTTT. Its protein is CASGLVSDGVMAGDTQYF.

The chain joins TRBV12-3 or TRBV12-4 to TRBJ1-1; D gene ambiguous. With 3 bases removed from V and 3 bases from J, the gap between germline ends came to 8 bases. The CDR3 contains 13 residues. This CDR3 reads CASSFREDTEAFF. In DNA form, the CDR3 reads TGTGCCAGCAGTTTTAGGGAGGACACTGAAGCTTTCTTT.

The V call is TRBV18, the J call TRBJ2-1; a weak D match, TRBD2 (5 bases). The CDR3 sequence is 15 residues long. The germline V and J ends were trimmed by 8 bases and 0 bases, with 14 bases remaining between them. Germline loops: CDR1 KGHSH, CDR2 LQKENI. CDR3 in amino acids: CASHGSVGSYNEQFF. CDR3 bases: TGTGCCAGCCACGGTAGCGTTGGCTCCTACAATGAGCAGTTCTTC.

The genes are TRBV5-1 and TRBJ2-1; 9 positions match TRBD1. The V segment lost 3 bases and the J segment 9 bases; nucleotides outside the gene matches: 13. CDR3 length: 16 residues. Germline values: CDR1 SGHRS, CDR2 YFSETQ. CDR3 in amino acids: CASSSGQGFSRSEQFF. In DNA form, the CDR3 reads TGCGCCAGCAGCTCGGGACAGGGATTTAGTAGAAGTGAGCAGTTCTTC. Complete variable domain (other parts from reference TRBV5-1 and TRBJ2-1): KAGVTQTPRYLIKTRGQQVTLSCSPISGHRSVSWYQQTPGQGLQFLFEYFSETQRNKGNFPGRFSGRQFSNSRSEMNVSTLELGDSALYLCASSSGQGFSRSEQFFGPGTRLTVL.

The J gene is TRBJ1-1, the V gene TRBV7-2; D is perhaps TRBD1 (5 bases). V lost 3 bases to trimming and J lost 0 bases, with 14 bases between them. The germline V gene has CDR1 SGHTA and CDR2 FQGNSA. The CDR3 extends over 16 amino acids. CDR3 nucleotides: TGTGCCAGCAGCTTTGCCCAGGGCAGATTGAACACTGAAGCTTTCTTT. Translated, it gives CASSFAQGRLNTEAFF. The full variable domain, in which reference TRBV7-2 and TRBJ1-1 provide the parts outside the CDR3, is GAGVSQSPSNKVTEKGKDVELRCDPISGHTALYWYRQSLGQGLEFLIYFQGNSAPDKSGLPSDRFSAERTGGSVSTLTIQRTQQEDSAVYLCASSFAQGRLNTEAFFGQGTRLTVV.

This clonotype has more than one count but fewer than ten. The rearrangement uses TRBV7-9 and TRBJ2-3; D remains unclear. Between the trimmed V and J ends, which lost 4 bases and 4 bases, there was a span of 12 bases. The CDR3 contains 14 residues. CDR1 and CDR2 (germline): SEHNR, FQNEAQ (reference sequence). The CDR3 loop reads CASSSSEPADTQYF. The CDR3 DNA follows: TGTGCCAGCAGCTCCTCGGAGCCAGCAGATACGCAGTATTTT.

This chain uses TRBV7-8 with TRBJ2-1; D is perhaps TRBD1 (6 bases). There are 15 residues in the CDR3. From germline, CDR1 is SGHVS and CDR2 FQNEAQ. Trimming left V 2 bases short and J 5 bases short, with 13 bases between. The DNA for the CDR3 is TGTGCCAGCAGCTTACCCGGGACAACCAACAATGAGCAGTTCTTC. Translation gives CASSLPGTTNNEQFF.

This clonotype was picked up a small number of times. The chain couples TRBV6-2 or TRBV6-3 to TRBJ1-5; unclear D gene. From germline, CDR1 is MNHEY and CDR2 SVGEGT. V was trimmed by 0 bases and J by 3 bases, leaving 9 bases between them. The CDR3 totals 15 residues. DNA of the CDR3: TGTGCCAGCAGTTACTCCCGACCGTTCAATCAGCCCCAGCATTTT. This gives the protein CASSYSRPFNQPQHF.

In this sample, this clonotype turned up a few times. This chain joins TRBV18 and TRBJ2-3; D unresolved. From germline, CDR1 is KGHSH and CDR2 LQKENI. V was clipped by 3 bases and J by 5 bases, with 6 bases between them. This CDR3 is built from 12 residues. CDR3 coding DNA: TGTGCCAGCTCACCGACGGTAGATACGCAGTATTTT. Translating it yields CASSPTVDTQYF.

V gene TRBV20-1 combines with J gene TRBJ2-1; 8 nucleotides agree with TRBD2. Trimming cost V 2 bases and J 0 bases; bases outside gene matches: 6. Germline V gene data show CDR1 as DFQATT and CDR2 as SNEGSKA (reference sequence). This CDR3 region has 16 residues. The DNA of the CDR3 is TGCAGTGCTAGAAGCGAGCGGGAGTACTCCTACAATGAGCAGTTCTTC. Its protein is CSARSEREYSYNEQFF.

The chain employs TRBV27 and TRBJ1-1; TRBD1 might be the D (5 bases). From germline, CDR1 is MNHEY and CDR2 SMNVEV (reference sequence). The V and J ends lost 3 bases and 5 bases respectively, with 13 bases between them. The CDR3 runs to 14 residues. The CDR3 region is CASSLLSRGTEAFF. CDR3 nucleotides: TGTGCCAGCAGTTTGCTCTCCCGGGGGACTGAAGCTTTCTTT.

This clonotype has just a few counts. V usage is TRBV19 and J usage is TRBJ2-2; 11 nucleotides match TRBD2. J lost 4 bases, V lost 7 bases, and 8 bases had no gene match. Germline values: CDR1 LNHDA, CDR2 SQIVND (reference sequence). The CDR3 sequence is 16 residues long. CDR3 sequence (DNA): TGTGCCAGTACCTTAGCGGGAGGGCCACGCACCGGGGAGCTGTTTTTT. This sequence encodes CASTLAGGPRTGELFF.

The chain recombines TRBV4-1 with TRBJ2-7, with TRBD2 identical over 8 bases. Germline V gives CDR1 MGHRA, CDR2 YSYEKL. Trimming at V came to 2 bases and at J to 3 bases, leaving 6 bases not matched to a gene. The length of the CDR3 is 15 residues. This CDR3 reads CASSQSASGRYEQYF. For the CDR3, the DNA is TGCGCCAGCAGCCAAAGCGCTAGCGGGCGCTACGAGCAGTACTTC.

The V and J genes are TRBV20-1 and TRBJ2-1, with 14 positions matching TRBD2. V shed 4 bases, J shed 7 bases, and the junction held 6 bases outside the gene matches. The V gene's germline CDR1 is DFQATT and CDR2 SNEGSKA (reference sequence). This CDR3 region has 15 residues. CDR3 in amino acids: CSAILGTSGSNEQFF. The CDR3 coding sequence is TGCAGTGCTATCCTCGGGACTAGCGGGAGTAATGAGCAGTTCTTC.

This clonotype was seen just once. The chain couples TRBV6-1 to TRBJ1-2; 7 bases fit TRBD1. The CDR3 runs to 18 residues. Trimming removed 5 bases from V and 3 bases from J; junction bases left unmatched: 18. The germline V gene has CDR1 MNHNS and CDR2 SASEGT. The CDR3 nucleotides are TGTGCCAGCAGTTTGCGGGACAAGGGGGCAACCATCCACTATGGCTACACCTTC. Translated, it gives CASSLRDKGATIHYGYTF.

This clonotype was found a few times. The J gene is TRBJ2-5, the V gene TRBV24-1; D remains ambiguous. CDR1 KGHDR and CDR2 SFDVKD come from the germline V gene. V shed 2 bases and J shed 5 bases, with 2 bases lying between them. The CDR3 spans 11 residues. DNA for the CDR3: TGTGCCACCAGTGATTATGAGACCCAGTACTTC. Protein product: CATSDYETQYF.

This clonotype was observed a few times. The V and J genes are TRBV2 and TRBJ2-7, with D possibly matching TRBD2 (6 bases). The CDR3 totals 14 residues. Germline values: CDR1 SNHLY, CDR2 FYNNEI. The V and J ends lost 5 bases and 1 base respectively, with 12 bases between them. The CDR3 coding sequence is TGTGCCAGCAGTTTCCGGGGGACTTCCTACGAGCAGTACTTC. This gives the protein CASSFRGTSYEQYF.

This clonotype has more than one count but fewer than ten. The CDR3 is CASSPTALAKNIQYF. CDR3 sequence (DNA): TGTGCCAGCAGCCCGACGGCACTAGCCAAAAACATTCAGTACTTC. The V and J genes are TRBV7-9 and TRBJ2-4; unclear D gene. The CDR3 is 15 amino acids. V lost 5 bases, J lost 0 bases, and 11 bases lay in between. Germline CDR1 SEHNR, CDR2 FQNEAQ (reference sequence).

V and J are TRBV3-1 and TRBJ2-7; possible D gene TRBD2, 5 bases. The V gene's germline CDR1 is LGHDT and CDR2 YNNKEL (reference sequence). Deletions cut 3 bases from V and 4 bases from J, with 13 bases between. The CDR3 extends over 14 amino acids. Written as DNA, the CDR3 is TGTGCCAGCAGCCAGCGAGGTCTAGCTTACGAGCAGTACTTC. Its protein product is CASSQRGLAYEQYF.

The chain carries TRBV27 and TRBJ2-6; D not resolved. The CDR3 covers 17 residues. The V gene's germline CDR1 is MNHEY and CDR2 SMNVEV (reference sequence). Deletions cut 3 bases from V and 1 base from J, with 13 bases between. The CDR3 nucleotides read TGTGCCAGCAGTTTGGGTAAAGCACCTTCTGGGGCCAACGTCCTGACTTTC. Translation gives CASSLGKAPSGANVLTF. Drawing the rest from reference TRBV27 and TRBJ2-6, the complete variable domain is EAQVTQNPRYLITVTGKKLTVTCSQNMNHEYMSWYRQDPGLGLRQIYYSMNVEVTDKGDVPEGYKVSRKEKRNFPLILESPSPNQTSLYFCASSLGKAPSGANVLTFGAGSRLTVL.

This rearrangement joins TRBV20-1 to TRBJ1-1; 8 bases line up with TRBD1. CDR3 length equals 12 residues. J gave up 5 bases and V 6 bases, and 5 bases lay outside the gene matches. Germline CDR1 DFQATT, CDR2 SNEGSKA (reference sequence). CDR3 bases: TGCAGTGCCGACAGGGGAAGAACTGAAGCTTTCTTT. It codes for CSADRGRTEAFF.

On this clonotype itself: It is likely a read error, because the conserved phenylalanine at the end of the CDR3 is missing. The chain links TRBV20-1 to TRBJ2-3; the D call may be TRBD1 or TRBD2 (5 bases each). The CDR3 extends over 10 amino acids. V lost 5 bases and J lost 10, with 10 bases in between. The V gene's germline CDR1 is DFQATT and CDR2 SNEGSKA (reference sequence). The chain's CDR3 is CSARSGPQYS. The CDR3 DNA sequence: TGCAGTGCTCGTTCGGGGCCGCAGTATTCT.

This clonotype was observed many times. V and J are TRBV12-3 or TRBV12-4 and TRBJ2-5; D uncertain. Trimming stripped 2 bases from V and 1 base from J, with 2 bases between. CDR3 length: 12 amino acids. The CDR3 loop reads CASSLSQETQYF. The CDR3 region has the DNA TGTGCCAGCAGTTTATCCCAAGAGACCCAGTACTTC.

J is TRBJ2-1 and V is TRBV7-2; D not certain. This CDR3 region has 16 residues. Deletions cut 4 bases from V and 0 bases from J, with 13 bases between. Germline assignment: CDR1 SGHTA and CDR2 FQGNSA. This chain's CDR3 is CASSSRGRSSYNEQFF. DNA for the CDR3: TGTGCCAGCAGCTCGCGTGGGCGGAGCTCCTACAATGAGCAGTTCTTC.

The sample holds many counts of this clonotype. This sequence joins TRBV10-1 and TRBJ2-3, with TRBD2 matching 10 bases. Germline loops: CDR1 WNHNN, CDR2 SYGVQD (reference sequence). V was clipped by 8 bases and J by 0 bases; unmatched bases: 5. This CDR3 is built from 15 residues. The CDR3 loop is CASQRTSGSTDTQYF. The DNA for the CDR3 is TGCGCCAGCCAGAGGACTAGCGGTAGCACAGATACGCAGTATTTT.

This clonotype has a handful of counts. The chain links TRBV4-1 to TRBJ2-5, with D maybe TRBD1 (5 bases). V gave up 1 base and J gave up 7 bases, with 16 bases separating them. Germline V gene lookup returns CDR1 MGHRA and CDR2 YSYEKL. The CDR3 contains 15 residues. The CDR3 loop is CASSQGLGPPPTQYF. CDR3 DNA sequence: TGCGCCAGCAGCCAAGGATTGGGGCCGCCCCCGACCCAGTACTTC.

This clonotype was picked up a small number of times. The chain combines TRBV2 with TRBJ2-3; the D is unclear. The germline V and J ends were trimmed by 1 base and 6 bases, with 5 bases remaining between them. Germline lookup yields CDR1 SNHLY and CDR2 FYNNEI. The CDR3 length is 12 residues. CDR3 DNA: TGTGCCAGCAGTGAAGGGCGGGATACGCAGTATTTT. Encoded protein: CASSEGRDTQYF.

This clonotype was observed at least ten times. J is TRBJ2-5 and V is TRBV18, with TRBD1 as a possible D gene (5 bases). V lost 1 base and J 5 bases, leaving 29 bases between the germline ends. The CDR3 sequence is 20 residues long. Germline CDR1 reads KGHSH; CDR2 reads LQKENI. Here the CDR3 DNA reads TGTGCCAGCTCACCACGTGTTACCGCTCAGGGCCCCATTGGATCCGAGACCCAGTACTTC. This gives the protein CASSPRVTAQGPIGSETQYF.

The rearrangement links TRBV2 to TRBJ2-1, with 9 bases lining up with TRBD2. The trim removed 6 bases at V and 9 bases at J, leaving 6 bases unmatched. CDR3 length equals 13 residues. In germline, CDR1 is SNHLY, CDR2 FYNNEI. This CDR3 reads CASRTLAGTEQFF. CDR3 in DNA: TGTGCCAGCAGGACTCTAGCGGGAACTGAGCAGTTCTTC.